This TCR beta chain was obtained from a study of sequential checkpoint blockade in melanoma (dated by TCRdb to between 2017 and 2020). For context, the study as a whole: In a 1:1 randomization, patients received either first-line nivolumab then ipilimumab (arm A) or ipilimumab then nivolumab (arm B). Maintenance nivolumab was given following each of the two trial sequences. The full study reports these points: Larger, independent patient cohorts are needed to validate the response-prediction model that combines TCR metrics and mutation burden.

The immunoSEQ Assay was used to immunosequence TCRbeta CDR3 regions from genomic DNA. Prior to high-throughput sequencing, genomic DNA was amplified by bias-controlled multiplex PCR. The source study handled its data this way. To quantify the absolute abundance of each unique TCRbeta CDR3 region, the sequences were collapsed and filtered. Clonality, defined as 1 minus Pielou's evenness, was calculated using productive rearrangements only. A previously published method was used to identify clones whose frequencies were significantly greater in on-treatment samples than in baseline samples. This is the immuneACCESS table as TCRdb keeps it, with only in-frame sequences that have V and J called. A part of the clones is gone; compared with another copy, unresolved V genes explain less than half, and the rest is unexplained. Clone size and V and J calls were adopted from that table, with D and trimming inferred from the DNA. For this sample there are 15,000 to 20,000 clones; 77% appear just once. The ten biggest clones cover approximately 28% of the sample.

According to the study, the label for this sample's treatment or condition signals: randomized to nivolumab then ipilimumab (arm A) or the reverse (arm B). None of the trial patients had been given prior DNA-damaging chemotherapy. Thawed PBMCs were sorted on a FACS Aria II flow cytometer to isolate live CD3+CD8+ cells negative for CD19 and CD56. Samples were obtained from patients with melanoma enrolled in CheckMate 064, a randomized, open-label phase II trial of sequential checkpoint blockade. Peripheral blood mononuclear cells were obtained through leukapheresis, purified using Ficoll-Paque, and frozen in human serum containing around 9.6% DMSO. Immediately after sorting, the purity of sorted blood CD3+CD8+ cells was verified to be >95%, after which DNA was extracted. Including cysteine and phenylalanine, the CDR3 has 11 amino acids. Only CDR3 DNA is held: 33 bases, read in frame from base 1. In the germline V gene (reference sequence), CDR1 corresponds to GTSNPN and CDR2 to SVGIG. V gives up 1 base and J gives up 7 bases, and the segment between their germline ends measures 7 bases.

A word on this clone: Its cognate antigen has yet to be identified. Within one base of it there is no much larger clone, and no base qualities were kept. This sample also contains other DNA sequences that code for the same CDR3.

Sequences were derived from CD8+ T cells sorted from blood (inferred from file names), sampled from a patient given nivolumab and ipilimumab in sequence. The TCR sequence derives from a human donor with melanoma. The receptor chain draws on TRBV30 and TRBJ1-2; TRBD1 is a possible D gene, resting on 6 matching bases. The CDR3 in this case is CAWSGGGGYTF. The nucleotide sequence reads as follows: TGTGCCTGGAGTGGAGGGGGTGGCTACACCTTC.